Below are 27 T cell receptor beta chains sequenced from a single sample in a study of shared clonotypes between healthy human individuals. The method was immunoSEQ multiplex PCR; TCRdb's version includes in-frame clones alone and lacks a portion of them. The sample records about 2 million clones, approximately 94% being singletons. Naive CD8 cells were CD45RO-negative, positively selected for CCR7, excluding terminally differentiated effector memory CD45RA+ cells. Material: naive CD8+ T cells sorted from blood. All receptors come from a man younger than 30 in good health.

The table lists this clone with a count of one. For the CDR3, the DNA is TGCGCCAGCAGCCTAACGGGACAGGGGAATGAGCAGTTCTTC. Encoded protein: CASSLTGQGNEQFF. V usage is TRBV10-1 and J usage is TRBJ2-1; TRBD1 aligns across 10 bases. Trimming removed 6 bases from V and 7 bases from J; junction bases left unmatched: 6. From germline, CDR1 is WNHNN and CDR2 SYGVQD (reference sequence). The CDR3 spans 14 residues.

This chain joins TRBV2 and TRBJ1-2; 10 bases agree with TRBD1. With 3 bases clipped from V and 5 bases from J, the junction kept 3 bases outside the gene matches. The length of the CDR3 is 14 residues. Germline CDR1 SNHLY, CDR2 FYNNEI. The CDR3 DNA is TGTGCCAGCAGTGACCCGGGACAGGGGTATGGCTACACCTTC. It yields the protein CASSDPGQGYGYTF.

J is TRBJ1-5 and V is TRBV11-3, with D tentatively TRBD1 (5 bases). The CDR3 has 14 residues. The germline V gene encodes CDR1 SGHNT and CDR2 YENEEA. V was cut by 3 bases and J by 4 bases, with 10 bases left in between. The CDR3 DNA follows: TGTGCCAGCAGCTTGAGGGACCTGAATCAGCCCCAGCATTTT. Translating gives CASSLRDLNQPQHF. Supplemented by reference TRBV11-3 and TRBJ1-5, the full variable domain reads EAGVVQSPRYKIIEKKQPVAFWCNPISGHNTLYWYLQNLGQGPELLIRYENEEAVDDSQLPKDRFSAERLKGVDSTLKIQPAELGDSAVYLCASSLRDLNQPQHFGDGTRLSIL.

About this clone: This may stem from a read error, because a much larger clone lies one nucleotide away. The final CDR3 position lacks the conserved phenylalanine or tryptophan, pointing to a likely read error. The gene calls are TRBV29-1 and TRBJ2-7; D unclear. CDR1 is SQVTM, CDR2 ANQGSEA, per germline. V lost 4 bases and J 1 base, leaving 8 bases between the germline ends. The CDR3 consists of 12 residues. CDR3 sequence: CSVATVSYEQYL. Written as DNA, the CDR3 is TGCAGCGTTGCAACGGTGTCCTACGAGCAGTACCTC.

V gene TRBV9 combines with J gene TRBJ2-7, with 10 bases matching TRBD2. V shed 3 bases, J shed 4 bases, and the junction held 7 bases outside the gene matches. The CDR3 sequence is 15 residues long. From germline, CDR1 is SGDLS and CDR2 YYNGEE. DNA for the CDR3: TGTGCCAGCAGCGAAACTAGCGGGAAGGGGTACGAGCAGTACTTC. Residues: CASSETSGKGYEQYF.

The V and J genes are TRBV5-1 and TRBJ1-1; D is ambiguous. In germline, CDR1 is SGHRS, CDR2 YFSETQ. The CDR3 length is 13 residues. Trimming shortened V by 7 bases and J by 5 bases, and 15 bases separated the two germline ends. As DNA, the CDR3 is TGCGCCAGCGTCCTGGGGTTTGGAACTGAAGCTTTCTTT. It translates to CASVLGFGTEAFF.

In DNA, the CDR3 is TGCGCCAGCAGCCAAAGGGCCCTAGCGCAAGAGACCCAGTACTTC. Translated, it gives CASSQRALAQETQYF. V and J are TRBV4-1 and TRBJ2-5, with a tentative D call TRBD2 (6 bases). CDR1 is MGHRA, CDR2 YSYEKL, per germline. The CDR3 spans 15 residues. Trimming cost V 2 bases and J 2 bases, with 12 bases left between them.

J is TRBJ1-1 and V is TRBV5-4; 7 bases agree with TRBD1. V was pared by 1 base and J by 5 bases, with 5 bases of the junction left unmatched. Germline lookup yields CDR1 SGHNT and CDR2 YYREEE (reference sequence). This CDR3 region has 14 residues. CDR3 DNA: TGTGCCAGCAGCTTGAAGGGGGCGCTGACTGAAGCTTTCTTT. It yields the protein CASSLKGALTEAFF.

The chain combines TRBV5-6 with TRBJ2-7; unclear D gene. Trimming shortened V by 0 bases and J by 5 bases, and 12 bases separated the two germline ends. This CDR3 has 14 residues. Germline lookup yields CDR1 SGHDT and CDR2 YYEEEE. CDR3 amino acids: CASSLGQPANEQYF. The CDR3 DNA sequence: TGTGCCAGCAGCTTGGGTCAGCCCGCCAACGAGCAGTACTTC. Looking up the rest from reference TRBV5-6 and TRBJ2-7 gives the full variable domain: DAGVTQSPTHLIKTRGQQVTLRCSPKSGHDTVSWYQQALGQGPQFIFQYYEEEERQRGNFPDRFSGHQFPNYSSELNVNALLLGDSALYLCASSLGQPANEQYFGPGTRLTVT.

On this clone itself: The sample contains more than one DNA sequence encoding this CDR3. This chain links TRBV30 with TRBJ1-1, with TRBD1 matching over 8 bases. This CDR3 has 13 amino acids. V was pared by 2 bases and J by 5 bases, with 4 bases of the junction left unmatched. Per germline, CDR1 GTSNPN and CDR2 SVGIG (reference sequence). In DNA, the CDR3 is TGTGCCTGGAGTACAGGGGGAGGGACTGAAGCTTTCTTT. Its protein is CAWSTGGGTEAFF.

This chain joins TRBV15 and TRBJ2-3; D uncertain. Germline-derived CDR1 and CDR2 are LNHNV and YYDKDF (reference sequence). The CDR3 sequence is 16 residues long. V was cut by 5 bases and J by 1 base, with 16 bases left in between. The CDR3 reads CATSLDTAGGTDTQYF. As DNA, the CDR3 is TGTGCCACCAGCCTTGACACTGCCGGAGGCACAGATACGCAGTATTTT.

This sequence joins TRBV4-3 and TRBJ2-2; TRBD2 agrees at 11 bases. The CDR3 is 21 amino acids. Germline V gene lookup returns CDR1 LGHNA and CDR2 YSLEER. The trim removed 3 bases at V and 0 bases at J, leaving 15 bases unmatched. The DNA for the CDR3 is TGCGCCAGCAGCCACCTTTTTGGCCAACTAGCGGGAGACGCGAACACCGGGGAGCTGTTTTTT. This codes for CASSHLFGQLAGDANTGELFF.

A remark on this clone: Other DNA sequences within the sample encode an identical CDR3. The genes are TRBV6-1 and TRBJ2-7; D gene ambiguous. V was cut by 2 bases and J by 1 base, with 6 bases left in between. Germline V gene lookup returns CDR1 MNHNS and CDR2 SASEGT. This CDR3 is 13 amino acids long. CDR3 nucleotide sequence: TGTGCCAGCAGTGAAATAGTTTCCTACGAGCAGTACTTC. This codes for CASSEIVSYEQYF.

The genes are TRBV30 and TRBJ2-1; 8 nucleotides match TRBD2. The germline gives CDR1 GTSNPN, CDR2 SVGIG (reference sequence). This CDR3 has 14 residues. The V and J ends lost 5 bases and 1 base, in that order; junction bases with no gene match: 4. CDR3 region: CAWGLAFSYNEQFF. Written as DNA, the CDR3 is TGTGCCTGGGGACTAGCCTTTTCCTACAATGAGCAGTTCTTC.

This sequence joins TRBV4-1 and TRBJ2-1, with TRBD2 matching over 10 bases. From germline, CDR1 is MGHRA and CDR2 YSYEKL. The CDR3 sequence is 15 residues long. The trim removed 4 bases at V and 9 bases at J, leaving 9 bases unmatched. As DNA, the CDR3 is TGCGCCAGCAGCCGGTTAGCGGGGGGCGGGGGTGAGCAGTTCTTC. Protein: CASSRLAGGGGEQFF.

The CDR3 DNA is TGTGCCAGCAGCTTGAGAAGGGCCCAGTACTTC. This gives the protein CASSLRRAQYF. The chain is built from TRBV5-6 and TRBJ2-5; D gene ambiguous. Trimming took 1 base from V and 9 from J, leaving 7 bases between them. The CDR3 consists of 11 residues. Germline assignment: CDR1 SGHDT and CDR2 YYEEEE. The full variable domain, with the rest looked up from reference TRBV5-6 and TRBJ2-5, is DAGVTQSPTHLIKTRGQQVTLRCSPKSGHDTVSWYQQALGQGPQFIFQYYEEEERQRGNFPDRFSGHQFPNYSSELNVNALLLGDSALYLCASSLRRAQYFGPGTRLLVL.

V gene TRBV29-1 combines with J gene TRBJ2-1; 7 nucleotides align to TRBD1. V lost 4 bases, J lost 10 bases, and 10 bases stayed unmatched. This CDR3 comprises 13 residues. Per the germline V gene, CDR1 is SQVTM and CDR2 is ANQGSEA. The CDR3 is CSVVLSGQLEQFF. CDR3 nucleotides: TGCAGCGTTGTCCTCTCGGGACAGCTCGAGCAGTTCTTC.

This sequence joins TRBV7-8 and TRBJ2-7, with 11 positions matching TRBD1. This CDR3 is built from 16 residues. V dropped 4 bases and J dropped 4; count of bases not matched to a gene: 9. The germline CDR1 and CDR2 sequences are SGHVS and FQNEAQ. The CDR3 coding sequence is TGTGCCAGCAGCTCACTGGGGACAGGGGGGTCTTACGAGCAGTACTTC. Its protein product is CASSSLGTGGSYEQYF. Variable domain in full (rest from reference TRBV7-8 and TRBJ2-7): GAGVSQSPRYKVAKRGQDVALRCDPISGHVSLFWYQQALGQGPEFLTYFQNEAQLDKSGLPSDRFFAERPEGSVSTLKIQRTQQEDSAVYLCASSSLGTGGSYEQYFGPGTRLTVT.

Concerning this clone itself: The same CDR3 can be traced to other DNA sequences in this sample. V gene TRBV18 combines with J gene TRBJ2-7, with 11 bases matching TRBD1. The CDR3 loop spans 14 amino acids. J gave up 4 bases and V 2 bases, and 1 base lay outside the gene matches. Germline CDR1 KGHSH, CDR2 LQKENI. CDR3 DNA: TGTGCCAGCTCACCAGGGACAGGGGGTTACGAGCAGTACTTC. Its translation: CASSPGTGGYEQYF.

A remark on this clone: The same CDR3 is also encoded by other DNA sequences in this sample. V is TRBV27 and J is TRBJ2-3, with 7 bases aligning to TRBD1. Germline-derived CDR1 and CDR2 are MNHEY and SMNVEV (reference sequence). This CDR3 contains 14 residues. V trimming: 3 bases; J trimming: 1 base; junction bases outside the gene matches: 1. CDR3 bases: TGTGCCAGCAGTTTCGGACAGGGCACAGATACGCAGTATTTT. Amino acid sequence: CASSFGQGTDTQYF.

V is TRBV5-6 and J is TRBJ1-1; D remains ambiguous. CDR1 and CDR2 (germline): SGHDT, YYEEEE. Trimming took off 3 bases at V and 4 bases at J, with 22 bases between the two ends. The CDR3 runs 17 residues. The CDR3 DNA reads as TGTGCCAGCAGCTCTGGAAGGCGGAACCTTTTGGGCACTGAAGCTTTCTTT. Its protein product is CASSSGRRNLLGTEAFF.

The chain is built from TRBV27 and TRBJ2-3; D is possibly TRBD2 (6 bases). The CDR3 runs to 16 residues. V shed 4 bases and J shed 0 bases, with 14 bases lying between them. Germline CDR1 is MNHEY and CDR2 is SMNVEV (reference sequence). The CDR3 here is CASSYGTRASTDTQYF. In DNA, the CDR3 is TGTGCCAGCAGTTATGGGACTCGGGCTAGCACAGATACGCAGTATTTT.

Comments on this clone: Lacking the conserved final phenylalanine or tryptophan, this CDR3 likely reflects a read error. It is unclear where the CDR3 begins or ends on the DNA, so no DNA is shown, and the CDR3 is as TCRdb lists it. This chain joins TRBV20-1 and TRBJ1-2. The CDR3 sequence runs 8 residues, both termini included. Germline CDR1 and CDR2: DFQATT and SNEGSKA (reference sequence). This chain's CDR3 is CSTGLVLY.

The chain recombines TRBV18 with TRBJ2-1, with D possibly being TRBD1 or TRBD2 (6 bases each). Trimming pared 2 bases from V and 3 bases from J, leaving 17 bases between. The CDR3 has 17 amino acids. Germline V gene data show CDR1 as KGHSH and CDR2 as LQKENI. CDR3 DNA sequence: TGTGCCAGCTCACCATTGGGCGTCGGGGGCAGCTACAATGAGCAGTTCTTC. It yields the protein CASSPLGVGGSYNEQFF.

The gene calls are TRBV7-8 and TRBJ1-5; D is unclear. This CDR3 has 14 residues. Trimming took off 7 bases at V and 1 base at J, with 11 bases between the two ends. The germline V gene encodes CDR1 SGHVS and CDR2 FQNEAQ. Written as DNA, the CDR3 is TGTGCCAGCACCCTTGGGGAAAGCAATCAGCCCCAGCATTTT. It codes for CASTLGESNQPQHF.

The rearrangement links TRBV19 to TRBJ2-7; 7 nucleotides align to TRBD2. V gave up 5 bases and J gave up 3 bases; unmatched junction bases: 10. Per the germline V gene, CDR1 is LNHDA and CDR2 is SQIVND (reference sequence). This CDR3 has 15 amino acids. The CDR3 loop is CASSSRLGGFYEQYF. In DNA, the CDR3 is TGTGCCAGTAGTTCCCGCCTGGGAGGGTTCTACGAGCAGTACTTC.

The table lists this clone with a count of one. The chain couples TRBV6-5 to TRBJ2-1; TRBD1 aligns across 7 bases. This CDR3 spans 14 amino acids. The germline V gene has CDR1 MNHEY and CDR2 SVGAGI. The V and J ends lost 10 bases and 0 bases, in that order; junction bases with no gene match: 6. For the CDR3, the DNA is TGTGCCACCTCGGGACAGAGCTCCTACAATGAGCAGTTCTTC. Translation gives CATSGQSSYNEQFF.